The text below deals with one T cell receptor (beta chain). What it recognizes is unknown. The repertoire was sequenced with immunoSEQ multiplex PCR; TCRdb's copy has only in-frame clones and lacks some. The table has roughly 40,000 clones, approximately 89% seen once. V lost 6 bases and J 8 bases, leaving 20 bases between the germline ends. The CDR3 sequence is 15 residues long. CDR1 and CDR2 from the germline V gene are PRHDT and FYEKMQ (reference sequence). The data originate from a study of graft-versus-host responses after intestinal transplantation. Study context: Transplants were multivisceral, liver-intestinal, or isolated intestinal. Study observations and caveats: Graft-donor T cell macrochimerism in patients accompanied high graft-versus-host to host-versus-graft clonal ratios in allografts.

The chain carries TRBV13 and TRBJ2-1; tentative D call: TRBD2 (5 bases). The sample here was PBMCs, taken just under 270 days after transplant. The origin of this receptor is a human patient who received an intestinal transplant, so some T cells may come from the graft donor. The CDR3 region is CASSLRGKLVDEQFF. DNA of the CDR3: TGTGCCAGCAGTTTACGGGGTAAATTAGTCGATGAGCAGTTCTTC. The variable domain in full, with the rest retrieved from reference TRBV13 and TRBJ2-1, is AAGVIQSPRHLIKEKRETATLKCYPIPRHDTVYWYQQGPGQDPQFLISFYEKMQSDKGSIPDRFSAQQFSDYHSELNMSSLELGDSALYFCASSLRGKLVDEQFFGPGTRLTVL.